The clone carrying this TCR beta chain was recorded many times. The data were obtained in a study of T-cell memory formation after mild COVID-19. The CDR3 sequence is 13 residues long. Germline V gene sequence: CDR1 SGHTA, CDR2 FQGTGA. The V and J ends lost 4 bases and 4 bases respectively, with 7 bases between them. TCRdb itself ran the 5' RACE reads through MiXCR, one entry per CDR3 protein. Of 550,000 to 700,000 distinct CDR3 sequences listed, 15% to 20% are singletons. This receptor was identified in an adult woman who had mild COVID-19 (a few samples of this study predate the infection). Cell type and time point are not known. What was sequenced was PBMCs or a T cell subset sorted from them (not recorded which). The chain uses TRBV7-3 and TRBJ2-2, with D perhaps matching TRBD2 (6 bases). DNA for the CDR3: TGTGCCAGCAGCTCGACTAGCACCGGGGAGCTGTTTTTT. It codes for CASSSTSTGELFF.